A selection of T cell receptor beta chains follows, all from one sample in a study of CD8 T cells in ankylosing spondylitis. Via MiXCR, TCRdb re-called the 5' RACE reads, giving one row per CDR3 protein. The sample includes about 450,000 distinct CDR3 sequences, 25% to 30% of them seen just once. Sequenced material: blood, either unsorted or a sorted T cell fraction (not recorded which). The origin of the receptors is a male donor with ankylosing spondylitis. Both conserved end residues are part of each CDR3. D genes are given only for firm matches. A clone size is listed for some rows: how often the clone was seen (once, few, many), or a class if it is expanded.

V gene	J gene	clone size	D gene	CDR3 DNA	CDR3 protein
TRBV20-1	TRBJ2-1	-	-	TGCAGTGCCGGTCGGGGCCGAGAGCAGTTCTTC	CSAGRGREQFF
TRBV2	TRBJ2-1	-	-	TGTGCCAGCAGTACCGGACTGAACAATGAGCAGTTCTTC	CASSTGLNNEQFF
TRBV9	TRBJ2-6	-	-	TGTGCCAGCAGCGTAGACCAGATGAGGGGGGCCAACGTCCTGACTTTC	CASSVDQMRGANVLTF
TRBV5-1	TRBJ1-1	few	TRBD1	TGCGCCAGCAGCTTAACAGGGGGCGCGGGGAACACTGAAGCTTTCTTT	CASSLTGGAGNTEAFF
TRBV24-1	TRBJ1-5	-	-	TGTGCCACCAGCCAGGGCAATCAGCCCCAGCATTTT	CATSQGNQPQHF
TRBV2	TRBJ1-5	-	-	TGTGCCAGCAGTGACGCGCGGGATCAGCCCCAGCATTTT	CASSDARDQPQHF
TRBV12-3/TRBV12-4	TRBJ1-5	-	-	TGTGCCAGCGCCAGGGATAGCAATCAGCCCCAGCATTTT	CASARDSNQPQHF
TRBV5-1	TRBJ2-2	-	-	TGCGCCAGCAATCCGGGACAACGAACCGGGGAGCTGTTTTTT	CASNPGQRTGELFF
TRBV20-1	TRBJ1-3	few	-	TGCAGTGCCCTGGTACGCTCTGGAAACACCATATATTTT	CSALVRSGNTIYF
TRBV20-1	TRBJ2-1	-	-	TGCAGTGCTCGAAGGGGTGGGGCCTACAATGAGCAGTTCTTC	CSARRGGAYNEQFF
TRBV19	TRBJ2-1	-	-	TGTGCCAGCACCTTTTGGAGGGGGGTCGGTGAGCAGTTCTTC	CASTFWRGVGEQFF
TRBV7-9	TRBJ1-5	-	TRBD1	TGTGCCAGCAGCTTCGGGGACAGGGGAGGCAATCAGCCCCAGCATTTT	CASSFGDRGGNQPQHF
TRBV7-9	TRBJ1-1	-	-	TGTGCCAGCAGCTTAGTGGCAGCTGAAGCTTTCTTT	CASSLVAAEAFF
TRBV7-2	TRBJ2-7	-	TRBD2	TGTGCCAGCAGCCACCTCGCCTCCGGGACTAGCAGCTACGAGCAGTACTTC	CASSHLASGTSSYEQYF
TRBV29-1	TRBJ1-2	-	TRBD1	TGCAGCGCCCTAGGACAGGGAAGCGGCTACACCTTC	CSALGQGSGYTF
TRBV11-2	TRBJ2-3	-	-	TGTGCCAGCAGCCCCCCATGGGGGGCCCCCACAGATACGCAGTATTTT	CASSPPWGAPTDTQYF
TRBV27	TRBJ1-1	-	TRBD1	TGTGCCAGCAACCACCTCGGGACAGTAGTAGGTACGAACACTGAAGCTTTCTTT	CASNHLGTVVGTNTEAFF